This T cell receptor (beta chain) appears in the sequencing data of a study of cytomegalovirus exposure and HLA in healthy donors. This clone was detected a few times. Germline values: CDR1 GTSNPN, CDR2 SVGIG (reference sequence). The CDR3 has 13 amino acids. The V end was cut by 2 bases, the J end by 10 bases, with 15 bases between. Only in-frame clones appear in the TCRdb table, and some are missing; sequencing was by immunoSEQ multiplex PCR. The sample includes fewer than 250,000 clones, approximately 90% seen only once; the top ten take around 3%. The origin of this receptor is a man between 18 and 29 years old in good health and CMV-seronegative. This sequence joins TRBV30 and TRBJ1-5, with D tentatively TRBD1 (5 bases). Input material: PBMCs. For the CDR3, the DNA is TGTGCCTGGAGTATAACCGGGGGTAACCCCCAGCATTTT. Translation: CAWSITGGNPQHF.